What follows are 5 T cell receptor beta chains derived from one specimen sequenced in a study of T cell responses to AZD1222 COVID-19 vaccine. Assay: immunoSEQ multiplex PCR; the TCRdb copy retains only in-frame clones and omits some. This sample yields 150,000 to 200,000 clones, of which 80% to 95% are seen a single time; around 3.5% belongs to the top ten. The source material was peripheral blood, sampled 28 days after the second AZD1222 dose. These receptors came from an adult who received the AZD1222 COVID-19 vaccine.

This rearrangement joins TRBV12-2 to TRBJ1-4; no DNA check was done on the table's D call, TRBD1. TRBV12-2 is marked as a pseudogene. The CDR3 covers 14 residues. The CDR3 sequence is CASRPWGPNEKLFF. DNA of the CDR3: TGTGCAAGTCGTCCCTGGGGGCCTAATGAAAAACTGTTTTTT.

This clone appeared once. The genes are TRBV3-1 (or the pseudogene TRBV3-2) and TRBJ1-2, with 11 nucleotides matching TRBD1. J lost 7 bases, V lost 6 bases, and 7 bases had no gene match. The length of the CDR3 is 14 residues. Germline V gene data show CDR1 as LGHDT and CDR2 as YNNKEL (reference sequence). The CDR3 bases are TGTGCCAGCAGTACCTCTGGACAGGGGGCTGGCTACACCTTC. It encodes CASSTSGQGAGYTF.

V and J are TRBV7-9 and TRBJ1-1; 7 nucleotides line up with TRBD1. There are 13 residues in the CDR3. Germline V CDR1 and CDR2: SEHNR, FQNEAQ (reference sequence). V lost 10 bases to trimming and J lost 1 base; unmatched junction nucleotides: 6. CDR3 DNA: TGTGCCAATGAGGGACAGCCGAACACTGAAGCTTTCTTT. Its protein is CANEGQPNTEAFF.

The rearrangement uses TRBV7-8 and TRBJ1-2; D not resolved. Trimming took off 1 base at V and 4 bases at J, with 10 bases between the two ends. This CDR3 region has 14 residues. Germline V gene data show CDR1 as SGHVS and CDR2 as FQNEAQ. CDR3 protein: CASSLVGFSYGYTF. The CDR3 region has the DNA TGTGCCAGCAGCTTAGTCGGGTTTTCCTATGGCTACACCTTC. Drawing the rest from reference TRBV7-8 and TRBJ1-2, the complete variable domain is GAGVSQSPRYKVAKRGQDVALRCDPISGHVSLFWYQQALGQGPEFLTYFQNEAQLDKSGLPSDRFFAERPEGSVSTLKIQRTQQEDSAVYLCASSLVGFSYGYTFGSGTRLTVV.

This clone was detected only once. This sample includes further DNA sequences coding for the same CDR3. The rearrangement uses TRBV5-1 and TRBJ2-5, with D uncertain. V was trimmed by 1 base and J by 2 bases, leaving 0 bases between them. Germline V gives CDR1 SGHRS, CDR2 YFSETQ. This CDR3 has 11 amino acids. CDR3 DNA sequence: TGCGCCAGCAGCTTGCAAGAGACCCAGTACTTC. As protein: CASSLQETQYF.